This T cell receptor (beta chain) emerged from a study of cytomegalovirus exposure and HLA in healthy donors (TCRdb year 2017). At the level of the whole study: According to a later analysis, the 120 or so validation repertoires were produced on the same platform as the approximately 600 repertoires of the first cohort. The study aimed to test whether signatures of past pathogen exposure could be identified by cataloging public T cell receptors. A separate validation cohort of approximately 120 different subjects was used in addition to the roughly 700-subject first cohort. To predict cytomegalovirus infection status, the study brought together high-throughput TCR immunosequencing, statistical association of individual TCRs with disease status, and machine learning. General conclusions and limits of the study: The authors suggested that the approach could potentially be extended to other disease states and immunological phenotypes. While some public TCRs were present in many individuals, most TCR sequences turned up only very rarely across donors. Three of the identified cytomegalovirus-associated TCR beta chains were confirmed in vitro to be specific for cytomegalovirus antigens. The study listed approximately 150 TCR beta chains as associated with cytomegalovirus. In a later analysis, TCRs clustered in the first cohort were found to also tend to co-occur in the roughly 130 validation repertoires, with 94% of cluster scores above 0. The classifier was reported to diagnose cytomegalovirus status with high specificity and sensitivity in both the original cohort and the validation cohort. The validation cohort had no HLA typing available for a later analysis, so co-occurrence within that cohort was assessed over all 130 or so repertoires.

The donors belonged to the validation cohort of 120 subjects, which was separate from the 666-subject first cohort. A distance of 15 bases separates the germline ends of V and J, which lose 6 bases and 1 base respectively. Taken from the germline V gene (reference sequence), the CDR1 and CDR2 loops are MNHEY and SMNVEV. The CDR3 numbers 15 residues from cysteine through phenylalanine. This entry keeps only the CDR3 DNA: 45 bases, framed from base 1. To note about this clone: The target of this receptor is not known. No qualities accompany the bases; no much larger clone lies one base away.

The library was produced with the immunoSEQ multiplex PCR assay. In the paper's pipeline: A statistical classification framework was built to diagnose cytomegalovirus status from the catalog of TCR beta chain sequences. This immuneACCESS table, as held by TCRdb, lists in-frame sequences with V and J called but not all clones. Of the missing ones, under half trace to an unresolved V gene in checked studies; the others have no known cause. The D gene and trimming were derived from the DNA, and the V and J assignments and clone size from that table. This sample gives 200,000 or so clones in total; over 80% of them show up just once. In total, the top ten clones hold 5.5% to 6.5% of the sample.

The specimen was PBMCs. The receptor was isolated from a woman younger than 30 in good health and CMV-seronegative. The sequence joins TRBV27 to TRBJ1-2; TRBD1 is a possible D gene, resting on 5 matching bases. The CDR3 here reads CASRTSGELNYGYTF. The base sequence is TGTGCCAGCAGAACATCGGGGGAGCTTAACTATGGCTACACCTTC.